Following are 29 T cell receptor beta chains from one sample sequenced in a study of blood T cell repertoires in COVID-19 (dated by TCRdb to between 2020 and 2021). Libraries were constructed by the immunoSEQ multiplex PCR assay. Here the immuneACCESS table is served through TCRdb, limited to in-frame sequences with V and J called. Missing clones are a known gap in these copies; in checked studies unresolved V genes cover under half, and the rest lacks a known reason. The sample profile shows 250,000 or so clones; more than 75% of them were found once. The ten largest account for 0.99% of the sample. The sequencing input was peripheral blood. Every receptor here comes from a woman between 35 and 50 years old who had recovered from COVID-19.

The chain is built from TRBV24-1 and TRBJ2-1, with TRBD2 matching over 9 bases. The CDR3 runs to 16 residues. Trimming took 4 bases from V and 0 from J; bases not matched to a gene: 3. Germline V lookup: CDR1 KGHDR, CDR2 SFDVKD. This CDR3 is CATSDHSGSSYNEQFF. The CDR3 nucleotides read TGTGCCACCAGTGACCATAGCGGGAGCTCCTACAATGAGCAGTTCTTC.

The chain carries TRBV4-3 and TRBJ1-2, with D possibly matching TRBD1 (6 bases). Trimming removed 3 bases at V and 4 bases at J, with 12 bases between. Germline CDR1 reads LGHNA; CDR2 reads YSLEER. The CDR3 is made up of 14 amino acids. The CDR3 sequence: CASSQPGQPYGYTF. DNA of the CDR3: TGCGCCAGCAGCCAGCCAGGACAGCCCTATGGCTACACCTTC.

This clone was counted once. The rearrangement joins TRBV4-2 to TRBJ1-5, with a possible D match to TRBD1 (6 bases). Deletions cut 3 bases from V and 9 bases from J, with 15 bases between. This CDR3 has 14 amino acids. Germline V gene sequence: CDR1 LGHNA, CDR2 YNFKEQ. Written as DNA, the CDR3 is TGTGCCAGCAGCCAGGACGGGGGGGCTCGGCCCCAGCATTTT. Translating it yields CASSQDGGARPQHF.

This clone has just one count. The chain is built from TRBV7-2 and TRBJ1-1; D uncertain. Germline V gene sequence: CDR1 SGHTA, CDR2 FQGNSA. With 3 bases removed from V and 6 bases from J, the gap between germline ends came to 11 bases. The CDR3 contains 13 residues. Here the CDR3 DNA reads TGTGCCAGCAGCTTTACCGGGGTCCCTGAAGCTTTCTTT. It is translated as CASSFTGVPEAFF.

The chain recombines TRBV18 with TRBJ2-7; 7 positions agree with TRBD2. The germline gives CDR1 KGHSH, CDR2 LQKENI. The CDR3 length is 14 residues. With V trimmed by 1 base and J by 2 bases, 2 bases remained unmatched. The CDR3 DNA is TGTGCCAGCTCACCACGGGCGGGGGCCTACGAGCAGTACTTC. It encodes CASSPRAGAYEQYF.

This clone was picked up one time. The chain links TRBV7-2 to TRBJ1-2, with TRBD1 as a possible D gene (5 bases). The CDR3 has 17 amino acids. Trimming took off 5 bases at V and 1 base at J, with 20 bases between the two ends. Germline loops: CDR1 SGHTA, CDR2 FQGNSA. The chain's CDR3 is CASSPGGGWRNNYGYTF. The CDR3 coding sequence is TGTGCCAGCAGCCCCGGTGGGGGGTGGCGAAATAACTATGGCTACACCTTC.

The chain combines TRBV18 with TRBJ1-2; no firm D call. The CDR3 extends over 13 amino acids. The V end was cut by 4 bases, the J end by 4 bases, with 10 bases between. CDR1 is KGHSH, CDR2 LQKENI, per germline. The CDR3 here is CASSLPGFYGYTF. The CDR3 DNA sequence: TGTGCCAGCTCACTCCCGGGGTTCTATGGCTACACCTTC. Full variable domain (outside the CDR3, taken from reference TRBV18 and TRBJ1-2): NAGVMQNPRHLVRRRGQEARLRCSPMKGHSHVYWYRQLPEEGLKFMVYLQKENIIDESGMPKERFSAEFPKEGPSILRIQQVVRGDSAAYFCASSLPGFYGYTFGSGTRLTVV.

The chain is built from TRBV7-2 and TRBJ2-7, with D perhaps matching TRBD1 (6 bases). Germline loops: CDR1 SGHTA, CDR2 FQGNSA. The CDR3 spans 13 residues. V was shortened by 2 bases and J by 5 bases, with 10 bases between the two germline ends. DNA for the CDR3: TGTGCCAGCAGCTTACCAGGGGTGAACGAGCAGTACTTC. Translation gives CASSLPGVNEQYF.

The V call is TRBV14, the J call TRBJ2-3; 13 bases align to TRBD2. The trim removed 2 bases at V and 3 bases at J, leaving 8 bases unmatched. CDR3 length: 18 amino acids. Germline V gene lookup returns CDR1 SGHDN and CDR2 FVKESK. The CDR3 DNA is TGTGCCAGCAGCCAACCGGGACTAGCGGGATTGCGTACAGATACGCAGTATTTT. Its translation: CASSQPGLAGLRTDTQYF.

The V gene is TRBV19, the J gene TRBJ2-7; a possible D gene is TRBD2 (5 bases). Germline V CDR1 and CDR2: LNHDA, SQIVND (reference sequence). This CDR3 has 15 residues. Trimming removed 1 base from V and 7 bases from J, with 17 bases in between. The CDR3 loop is CASSIAGSAHGEQYF. CDR3 DNA sequence: TGTGCCAGTAGTATAGCGGGTAGCGCGCACGGAGAGCAGTACTTC.

This sequence joins TRBV7-9 and TRBJ2-5; 9 nucleotides line up with TRBD2. The V gene's germline CDR1 is SEHNR and CDR2 FQNEAQ (reference sequence). The V segment lost 11 bases and the J segment 5 bases; nucleotides outside the gene matches: 3. This CDR3 has 11 amino acids. The DNA of the CDR3 is TGTGCCGGCACTAGCGGGGAGACCCAGTACTTC. This codes for CAGTSGETQYF.

The V gene is TRBV2, the J gene TRBJ2-1; 11 bases are a match to TRBD1. Per germline, CDR1 SNHLY and CDR2 FYNNEI. This CDR3 has 14 amino acids. V dropped 4 bases and J dropped 6; count of bases not matched to a gene: 2. The CDR3 region is CASSVGQGGNEQFF. The CDR3 region has the DNA TGTGCCAGCAGTGTGGGACAGGGGGGCAATGAGCAGTTCTTC.

The rearrangement uses TRBV19 and TRBJ1-2; 8 bases map to TRBD1. Germline V CDR1 and CDR2: LNHDA, SQIVND (reference sequence). The CDR3 consists of 14 residues. After removal of 4 bases from V and 6 bases from J, the junction contained 7 bases not matched to a gene. The CDR3 DNA follows: TGTGCCAGTAGTAGGGACAGGACCTGGGATGGCTACACCTTC. Translating gives CASSRDRTWDGYTF. Drawing the rest from reference TRBV19 and TRBJ1-2, the complete variable domain is DGGITQSPKYLFRKEGQNVTLSCEQNLNHDAMYWYRQDPGQGLRLIYYSQIVNDFQKGDIAEGYSVSREKKESFPLTVTSAQKNPTAFYLCASSRDRTWDGYTFGSGTRLTVV.

This clone has only one observation. The chain carries TRBV14 and TRBJ2-7; no clear D. V was trimmed by 0 bases and J by 5 bases, leaving 8 bases between them. The CDR3 extends over 13 amino acids. Germline-derived CDR1 and CDR2 are SGHDN and FVKESK. This CDR3 is CASSQDILHEQYF. The CDR3 bases are TGTGCCAGCAGCCAAGACATACTGCACGAGCAGTACTTC.

The CDR3 DNA is TGCGCCAGCCGGGAGGGCGCGGACACCGGGGAGCTGTTTTTT. It yields the protein CASREGADTGELFF. The chain links TRBV10-2 to TRBJ2-2; 8 bases fit TRBD2. Germline V lookup: CDR1 WSHSY, CDR2 SAAADI. V lost 8 bases, J lost 3 bases, and 5 bases stayed unmatched. The CDR3 is made up of 14 amino acids.

The chain couples TRBV27 to TRBJ2-7, with D perhaps matching TRBD2 (6 bases). V was shortened by 8 bases and J by 3 bases, with 14 bases between the two germline ends. The CDR3 totals 13 residues. Germline V gene data show CDR1 as MNHEY and CDR2 as SMNVEV (reference sequence). CDR3 region: CASLAGEDYEQYV. The CDR3 nucleotides read TGTGCCAGCCTTGCCGGGGAGGACTACGAGCAGTACGTC.

The genes are TRBV5-1 and TRBJ1-4; 10 bases match TRBD1. Germline CDR1 is SGHRS and CDR2 is YFSETQ. The CDR3 extends over 14 amino acids. Losses at the gene ends were 2 bases for V and 8 bases for J; bases not matched to a gene: 3. CDR3 region: CASSFRGQGEKLFF. CDR3 sequence (DNA): TGCGCCAGCAGCTTTCGGGGACAGGGGGAAAAACTGTTTTTT.

As to this clone: Different DNA sequences within this sample yield the same CDR3. The chain couples TRBV6-2 or TRBV6-3 to TRBJ2-2; D is ambiguous. The V end lost 6 bases, the J end lost 3 bases, and 8 bases lay between the germline ends. Germline V gene sequence: CDR1 MNHEY, CDR2 SVGEGT. This CDR3 has 13 amino acids. CDR3 in DNA: TGTGCCAGCAGCCACCTAGACACCGGGGAGCTGTTTTTT. This sequence encodes CASSHLDTGELFF.

V gene TRBV6-5 combines with J gene TRBJ2-7, with D perhaps matching TRBD1 (6 bases). With 6 bases removed from V and 1 base from J, the gap between germline ends came to 16 bases. The CDR3 extends over 15 amino acids. CDR1 is MNHEY and CDR2 is SVGAGI in the germline V gene. DNA of the CDR3: TGTGCCAGCAGCCCCGGACAGAGGGGATCCTACGAGCAGTACGTC. Amino acid sequence: CASSPGQRGSYEQYV.

This chain uses TRBV19 with TRBJ2-1; 7 nucleotides match TRBD2. Germline values: CDR1 LNHDA, CDR2 SQIVND (reference sequence). The CDR3 runs 15 residues. Trimming cost V 3 bases and J 6 bases; bases outside gene matches: 8. CDR3: CASSMWASGGNEQFF. In nucleotides, the CDR3 is TGTGCCAGTAGTATGTGGGCTAGCGGCGGCAATGAGCAGTTCTTC.

The gene calls are TRBV7-3 and TRBJ2-5, with TRBD1 matching 9 bases. With V trimmed by 5 bases and J by 3 bases, 13 bases remained unmatched. The CDR3 covers 17 residues. Germline V gives CDR1 SGHTA, CDR2 FQGTGA. The CDR3 coding sequence is TGTGCCAGCAGCCCCGGGGACAGGGTGAGGCCTAAAGAGACCCAGTACTTC. Residues: CASSPGDRVRPKETQYF.

The chain carries TRBV15 and TRBJ2-3; D might be TRBD2 (6 bases). Trimming removed 1 base from V and 1 base from J, with 9 bases in between. From germline, CDR1 is LNHNV and CDR2 YYDKDF (reference sequence). CDR3 length equals 15 residues. Here the CDR3 DNA reads TGTGCCACCAGCAGAGCGGGGGTCCGCACAGATACGCAGTATTTT. Encoded protein: CATSRAGVRTDTQYF.

The chain joins TRBV9 to TRBJ2-3; 11 bases are shared with TRBD2. CDR1 SGDLS and CDR2 YYNGEE come from the germline V gene. This CDR3 contains 21 residues. Trimming cost V 4 bases and J 0 bases; bases outside gene matches: 19. The CDR3 DNA follows: TGTGCCAGCAGCCCCAGGGGTAGGCTAGCGGGAGGAAGAGGGAGCACAGATACGCAGTATTTT. Translation: CASSPRGRLAGGRGSTDTQYF.

The V gene is TRBV28, the J gene TRBJ1-3, with 7 bases aligning to TRBD1. This CDR3 comprises 15 residues. V lost 2 bases, J lost 0 bases, and 1 base stayed unmatched. Germline V gives CDR1 MDHEN, CDR2 SYDVKM. The CDR3, as DNA: TGTGCCAGCAGTTTAGGGGACAGCTCTGGAAACACCATATATTTT. Translated, it gives CASSLGDSSGNTIYF.

The CDR3 DNA follows: TGTGCCAGCACCGGGGGAGGGGATGAGCAGTTCTTC. Its protein product is CASTGGGDEQFF. The V call is TRBV12-3 or TRBV12-4, the J call TRBJ2-1, with 7 bases fitting TRBD2. The V and J ends lost 7 bases and 8 bases, in that order; junction bases with no gene match: 5. The length of the CDR3 is 12 residues.

This chain's CDR3 is CASSPQGGEGYEQYV. In DNA form, the CDR3 reads TGTGCCAGCAGCCCCCAGGGGGGAGAAGGCTACGAGCAGTACGTC. J is TRBJ2-7 and V is TRBV21-1; the table's D call, TRBD1, has no DNA check behind it. TRBV21-1 is noted as a pseudogene. The CDR3 has 15 amino acids.

The chain is built from TRBV27 and TRBJ1-2; D perhaps matches TRBD1 (5 bases). Trimming removed 5 bases at V and 2 bases at J, with 18 bases between. The CDR3 is 16 amino acids. CDR1 is MNHEY and CDR2 is SMNVEV in the germline V gene (reference sequence). The CDR3: CASSPIPAGRNYGYTF. The CDR3 DNA follows: TGTGCCAGCAGTCCCATCCCGGCAGGGCGGAACTATGGCTACACCTTC.

The V and J genes are TRBV5-1 and TRBJ1-3; 10 nucleotides align to TRBD1. V lost 0 bases, J lost 4 bases, and 4 bases stayed unmatched. The CDR3 has 16 residues. Germline CDR1 SGHRS, CDR2 YFSETQ. The CDR3 DNA reads as TGCGCCAGCAGCTTGGCCGGGACAGGGGTCGGAAACACCATATATTTT. Protein sequence: CASSLAGTGVGNTIYF. Together with reference TRBV5-1 and TRBJ1-3, the CDR3 gives the full variable domain: KAGVTQTPRYLIKTRGQQVTLSCSPISGHRSVSWYQQTPGQGLQFLFEYFSETQRNKGNFPGRFSGRQFSNSRSEMNVSTLELGDSALYLCASSLAGTGVGNTIYFGEGSWLTVV.

The V gene is TRBV30, the J gene TRBJ2-2; 7 bases are shared with TRBD1. CDR1 is GTSNPN and CDR2 is SVGIG in the germline V gene (reference sequence). V gave up 4 bases and J gave up 5 bases; unmatched junction bases: 13. This CDR3 is built from 16 residues. The CDR3 DNA follows: TGTGCCTGGACCGCCGGGCAGGGGGAGTTTACCGGGGAGCTGTTTTTT. Protein product: CAWTAGQGEFTGELFF.